The 9 T cell receptor beta chains given below trace back to one sample, sequenced in a study of blood T cell repertoires in COVID-19. The protocol was immunoSEQ multiplex PCR, while the TCRdb copy is restricted to in-frame clones and leaves out a portion. The repertoire consists of about 48,000 clones, with 80% to 90% occurring once and the leading ten covering about 3.2%. Sequencing input: peripheral blood. The receptors here all came from a woman aged 80 or over with acute or convalescent COVID-19.

V gene TRBV7-2 combines with J gene TRBJ1-1; the D is unclear. The CDR3 sequence is 13 residues long. The germline V gene encodes CDR1 SGHTA and CDR2 FQGNSA. V lost 3 bases and J 3 bases, leaving 8 bases between the germline ends. The CDR3 reads CASSFGEYTEAFF. The CDR3 DNA follows: TGTGCCAGCAGCTTCGGGGAGTACACTGAAGCTTTCTTT.

This clone was observed a handful of times. This sequence joins TRBV21-1 and TRBJ1-6; the D call of TRBD1 is as the table states it, not checked on the DNA. TRBV21-1 is tagged as a pseudogene. This CDR3 contains 18 residues. This CDR3 reads CASSKGDIRVMRNSPLHF. The CDR3 nucleotides read TGTGCCAGCAGCAAAGGGGACATCAGGGTGATGCGAAATTCACCCCTCCACTTT.

This chain links TRBV7-6 with TRBJ2-5; 9 bases fit TRBD1. Trimming removed 5 bases from V and 4 bases from J; junction bases left unmatched: 5. The germline V gene has CDR1 SGHVS and CDR2 FNYEAQ. The CDR3 runs to 14 residues. The CDR3 loop reads CASSKSTGGETQYF. The CDR3 coding sequence is TGTGCCAGCAGCAAATCGACAGGGGGAGAGACCCAGTACTTC.

This rearrangement joins TRBV6-1 to TRBJ2-5; 10 bases align to TRBD1. The CDR3 is 16 residues long. J gave up 9 bases and V 3 bases, and 13 bases lay outside the gene matches. Germline CDR1 is MNHNS and CDR2 is SASEGT. This chain's CDR3 is CASSDPRDRGQVAQYF. CDR3 nucleotide sequence: TGTGCCAGCAGTGACCCCCGGGACAGGGGCCAAGTAGCCCAGTACTTC.

This clone was observed a few times. The V gene is TRBV18, the J gene TRBJ1-2; D is undetermined. V was clipped by 2 bases and J by 3 bases, with 4 bases between them. This CDR3 has 12 amino acids. The germline V gene has CDR1 KGHSH and CDR2 LQKENI. The DNA for the CDR3 is TGTGCCAGCTCACCAGGAGACTATGGCTACACCTTC. This translates into CASSPGDYGYTF.

The sample holds one count of this clone. The V gene is TRBV27, the J gene TRBJ1-4; perhaps TRBD1 as D (6 bases). Germline CDR1 is MNHEY and CDR2 is SMNVEV (reference sequence). Trimming pared 2 bases from V and 4 bases from J, leaving 11 bases between. This CDR3 region has 15 residues. The CDR3, as DNA: TGTGCCAGCAGTTTAACAGGGAACCATAATGAAAAACTGTTTTTT. Amino acids: CASSLTGNHNEKLFF.

The chain employs TRBV10-3 and TRBJ1-2; 8 nucleotides align to TRBD1. V lost 1 base and J lost 8; bases outside the gene matches: 6. Germline V gene lookup returns CDR1 ENHRY and CDR2 SYGVKD. The CDR3 consists of 14 residues. CDR3 DNA: TGTGCCATCAGTGAGTTCAGGGGACAGGAAGGCTACACCTTC. Encoded protein: CAISEFRGQEGYTF.

Only a few counts were recorded for this clone. The V call is TRBV10-3, the J call TRBJ1-6, with D tentatively TRBD1 (5 bases). CDR3 size: 14 residues. Looked up from germline, CDR1 is ENHRY and CDR2 is SYGVKD. Trimming left V 10 bases short and J 0 bases short, with 10 bases between. The CDR3 DNA sequence: TGTGCCAGCGGGGGAAGCTCCTATAATTCACCCCTCCACTTT. Translated, it gives CASGGSSYNSPLHF.

The chain recombines TRBV6-5 with TRBJ1-1, with 10 bases lining up with TRBD1. Trimming took 2 bases from V and 6 from J; bases not matched to a gene: 6. This CDR3 contains 15 residues. Germline V gene data show CDR1 as MNHEY and CDR2 as SVGAGI. The chain's CDR3 is CASSYDRGLSAEAFF. CDR3 in DNA: TGTGCCAGCAGTTACGACAGGGGGCTCTCTGCTGAAGCTTTCTTT.